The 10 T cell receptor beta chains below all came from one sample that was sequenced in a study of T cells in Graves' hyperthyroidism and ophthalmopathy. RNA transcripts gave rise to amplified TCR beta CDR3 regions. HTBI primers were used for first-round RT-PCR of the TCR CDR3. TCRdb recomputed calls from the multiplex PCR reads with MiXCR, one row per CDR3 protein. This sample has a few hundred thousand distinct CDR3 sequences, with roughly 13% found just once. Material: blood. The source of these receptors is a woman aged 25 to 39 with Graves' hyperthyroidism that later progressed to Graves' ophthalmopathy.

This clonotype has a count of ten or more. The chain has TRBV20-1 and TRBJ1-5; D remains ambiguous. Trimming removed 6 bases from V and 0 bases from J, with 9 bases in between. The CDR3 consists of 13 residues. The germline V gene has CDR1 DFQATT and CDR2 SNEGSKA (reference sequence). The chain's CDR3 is CSALGHSNQPQHF. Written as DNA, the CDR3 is TGCAGTGCCCTAGGTCATAGCAATCAGCCCCAGCATTTT.

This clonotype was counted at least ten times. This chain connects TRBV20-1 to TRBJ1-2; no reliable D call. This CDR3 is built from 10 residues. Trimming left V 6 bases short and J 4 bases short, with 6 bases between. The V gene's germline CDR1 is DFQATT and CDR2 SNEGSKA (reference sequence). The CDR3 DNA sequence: TGCAGTGCCAACCTCTATGGCTACACCTTC. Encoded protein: CSANLYGYTF.

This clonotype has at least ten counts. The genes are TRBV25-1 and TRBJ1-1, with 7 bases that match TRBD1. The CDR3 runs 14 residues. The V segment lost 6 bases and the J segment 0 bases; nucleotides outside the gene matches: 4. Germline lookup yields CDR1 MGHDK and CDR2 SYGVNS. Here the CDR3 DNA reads TGTGCCAGCAGGAGGGACAGCATGAACACTGAAGCTTTCTTT. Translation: CASRRDSMNTEAFF.

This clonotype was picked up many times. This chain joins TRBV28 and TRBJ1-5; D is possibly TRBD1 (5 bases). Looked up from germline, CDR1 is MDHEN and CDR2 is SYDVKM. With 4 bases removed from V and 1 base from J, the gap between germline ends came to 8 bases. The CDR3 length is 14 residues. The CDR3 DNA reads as TGTGCCAGCAGTTCCGGGGGGAGCAATCAGCCCCAGCATTTT. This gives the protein CASSSGGSNQPQHF.

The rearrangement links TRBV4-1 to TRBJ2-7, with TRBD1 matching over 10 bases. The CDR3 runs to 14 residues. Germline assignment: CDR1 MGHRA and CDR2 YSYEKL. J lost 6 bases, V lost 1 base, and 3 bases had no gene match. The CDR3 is CASSQVRTGGEQYF. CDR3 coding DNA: TGCGCCAGCAGCCAAGTCAGGACAGGGGGCGAGCAGTACTTC.

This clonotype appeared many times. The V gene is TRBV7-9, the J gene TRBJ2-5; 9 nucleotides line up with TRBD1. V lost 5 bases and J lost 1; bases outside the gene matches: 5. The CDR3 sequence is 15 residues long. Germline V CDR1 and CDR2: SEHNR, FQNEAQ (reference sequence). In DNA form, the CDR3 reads TGTGCCAGCAGCCGGGACAGGGCCATCCAAGAGACCCAGTACTTC. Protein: CASSRDRAIQETQYF. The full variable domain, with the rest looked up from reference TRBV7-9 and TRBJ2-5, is DTGVSQNPRHKITKRGQNVTFRCDPISEHNRLYWYRQTLGQGPEFLTYFQNEAQLEKSRLLSDRFSAERPKGSFSTLEIQRTEQGDSAMYLCASSRDRAIQETQYFGPGTRLLVL.

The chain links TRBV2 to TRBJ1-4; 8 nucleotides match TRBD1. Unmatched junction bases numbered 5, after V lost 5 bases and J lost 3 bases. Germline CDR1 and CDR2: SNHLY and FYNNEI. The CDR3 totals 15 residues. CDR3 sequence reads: CASSRQGKANEKLFF. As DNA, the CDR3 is TGTGCCAGCAGTCGACAGGGGAAGGCTAATGAAAAACTGTTTTTT.

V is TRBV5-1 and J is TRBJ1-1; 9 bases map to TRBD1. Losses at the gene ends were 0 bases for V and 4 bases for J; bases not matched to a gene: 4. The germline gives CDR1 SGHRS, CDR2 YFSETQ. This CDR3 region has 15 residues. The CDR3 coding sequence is TGCGCCAGCAGCTTGGTTACAGGGGGCCGCACTGAAGCTTTCTTT. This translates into CASSLVTGGRTEAFF.

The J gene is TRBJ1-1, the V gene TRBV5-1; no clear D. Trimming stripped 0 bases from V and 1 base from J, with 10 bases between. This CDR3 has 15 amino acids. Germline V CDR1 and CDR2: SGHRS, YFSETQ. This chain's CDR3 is CASSLDEGQNTEAFF. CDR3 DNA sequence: TGCGCCAGCAGCTTGGATGAGGGTCAGAACACTGAAGCTTTCTTT.

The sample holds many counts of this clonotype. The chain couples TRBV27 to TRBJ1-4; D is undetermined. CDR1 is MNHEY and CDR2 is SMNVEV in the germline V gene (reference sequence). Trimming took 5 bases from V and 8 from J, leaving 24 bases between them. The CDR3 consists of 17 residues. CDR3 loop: CASSTFRALPTYEKLFF. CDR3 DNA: TGTGCCAGCAGTACTTTTAGGGCGCTTCCGACTTACGAAAAACTGTTTTTT. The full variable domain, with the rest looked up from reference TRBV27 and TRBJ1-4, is EAQVTQNPRYLITVTGKKLTVTCSQNMNHEYMSWYRQDPGLGLRQIYYSMNVEVTDKGDVPEGYKVSRKEKRNFPLILESPSPNQTSLYFCASSTFRALPTYEKLFFGSGTQLSVL.